Listed here is a single T cell receptor (beta chain). No cognate antigen has been identified for it. Base quality data are lacking; no much larger clone is found one base away. The library came from PCR. The instrument was an Illumina HiSeq 2500. TCR libraries were prepared with molecular barcoding, using unique molecular identifiers to normalize TCRbeta repertoire quantification. TCRdb cleaned the public reads at Q25 with fastp, built clones with MiXCR and kept in-frame beta chains. Rows merge per CDR3 protein into single entries with the most common DNA and genes. The sample contains about 980,000 distinct CDR3 sequences, roughly 31% of them found a single time. Of the sample, about 28% falls within the top ten clones. The entry originates in a study of T-cell reconstitution after alpha-beta-depleted transplantation in children (dated by TCRdb to 2016 to 2018). Study-wide context: T-cell immune reconstitution after TCRalphabeta/CD19-depleted allogeneic hematopoietic cell transplantation in children was quantitatively tracked in the study by means of TCR repertoire profiling.

This specimen's treatment or condition label, interpreted: allogeneic hematopoietic cell transplantation with graft depleted of TCRalphabeta T cells and CD19 B cells. The transplant recipients were children given TCRalphabeta/CD19-depleted allogeneic hematopoietic cell grafts. The CDR3, cysteine through phenylalanine, is 14 amino acids long. The entry retains the CDR3 DNA only, 42 bases that are in frame from base 1. According to the germline V gene (reference sequence), CDR1 reads LGHDT and CDR2 reads YNNKEL. V drops 0 bases and J drops 2 bases, leaving 5 bases in between. The investigation overall reported the following: About two months after transplant, the apparently early recovery of alphabetaT-cell counts reportedly depended on just several hundred clones that had expanded rapidly and came from non-depleted graft cells. In some patients, the high TCRbeta diversity seen at day 60 was put down to recipient T cells and intrathymic progenitors that had survived conditioning. The frequencies of hyperexpanded clones fell over the following months, and after one year, T-cell counts and TCRbeta diversity were mostly attributed to newly produced T cells.

This receptor chain uses TRBV3-1 and TRBJ2-1, with an unclear D gene assignment. This clonotype was sampled from a boy younger than two who had a stem cell transplant for SCID, so the T cells may come from the graft donor. Sequenced material: PBMCs, mostly from graft donor cells, taken 360 days after TCRalphabeta/CD19-depleted stem cell transplant. In nucleotides, the sequence is TGTGCCAGCAGCCAAGATTGGGCCTACAATGAGCAGTTCTTC. Translated, it reads CASSQDWAYNEQFF.